Below, 29 T cell receptor beta chains from the same sample are listed, as sequenced in a study of T cells in Graves' hyperthyroidism and ophthalmopathy. Amplification yielded TCR beta CDR3 regions, with RNA transcripts as the source. First-round RT-PCR of the TCR CDR3 relied on the HTBI primer set. TCRdb re-analysed the multiplex PCR reads in MiXCR, keeping a single row per CDR3 protein. The sample shows approximately 500,000 distinct CDR3 sequences, under 60% of them seen only once. The sample was peripheral blood or thyroid tissue (not recorded which). These receptors all stem from a woman in her late teens or twenties with Graves' hyperthyroidism.

Many counts were recorded for this clonotype. The chain is built from TRBV29-1 and TRBJ2-7, with a tentative D call TRBD1 (6 bases). V was clipped by 1 base and J by 6 bases, with 10 bases between them. Germline V gene lookup returns CDR1 SQVTM and CDR2 ANQGSEA. The CDR3 runs 12 residues. The CDR3 nucleotides read TGCAGCGTTGAAGGACAGGCTAGCGAGCAGTACTTC. The encoded protein is CSVEGQASEQYF.

This clonotype appeared a single time. The junction and the germline gene differ at one end; a read error may be behind it. This chain links TRBV2 with TRBJ2-5; 9 bases map to TRBD1. Germline-derived CDR1 and CDR2 are SNHLY and FYNNEI. The CDR3 runs to 16 residues. CDR3 protein: CASSARTGTGSEAQYF. The DNA of the CDR3 is TGTGCCAGCAGTGCTAGGACCGGGACAGGGTCAGAGGCCCAGTACTTC.

V usage is TRBV20-1 and J usage is TRBJ2-7, with no clear D. The V end lost 2 bases, the J end lost 0 bases, and 5 bases lay between the germline ends. CDR1 is DFQATT, CDR2 SNEGSKA, per germline (reference sequence). This CDR3 is 12 amino acids long. The CDR3 sequence is CSARLVSYEQYF. Written as DNA, the CDR3 is TGCAGTGCTAGACTAGTCTCCTACGAGCAGTACTTC.

On this clonotype itself: An end of the junction differs from the germline gene, which may be a read error. This chain links TRBV7-9 with TRBJ1-2; no reliable D call. The CDR3 has 12 amino acids. Germline CDR1 is SEHNR and CDR2 is FQNEAQ (reference sequence). This chain's CDR3 is CASSSDIYDYTF. CDR3 sequence (DNA): TGTGCCAGCAGCTCCGACATCTATGACTACACCTTC.

In regard to this clonotype: The conserved phenylalanine or tryptophan normally closing the CDR3 is absent here, so this likely arose from a read error. The V and J genes are TRBV5-1 and TRBJ1-1, with a tentative D call TRBD1 (5 bases). This CDR3 contains 14 residues. With 0 bases removed from V and 1 base from J, the gap between germline ends came to 7 bases. Germline CDR1 reads SGHRS; CDR2 reads YFSETQ. The CDR3 loop reads CASSLEGTNTEAFL. The CDR3 DNA sequence: TGCGCCAGCAGCTTGGAAGGGACGAACACTGAAGCTTTCCTT.

The V and J genes are TRBV29-1 and TRBJ1-2; TRBD1 might be the D (6 bases). From germline, CDR1 is SQVTM and CDR2 ANQGSEA. V was shortened by 0 bases and J by 8 bases, with 7 bases between the two germline ends. The CDR3 has 11 amino acids. The CDR3 spells CSVEDDRGYTF. In DNA form, the CDR3 reads TGCAGCGTTGAAGATGACAGGGGCTACACCTTC.

There are many counts of this clonotype. This chain links TRBV20-1 with TRBJ1-2, with D maybe TRBD1 (5 bases). The V end was cut by 1 base, the J end by 8 bases, with 8 bases between. The CDR3 extends over 11 amino acids. The germline gives CDR1 DFQATT, CDR2 SNEGSKA (reference sequence). DNA of the CDR3: TGCAGTGCTAGAGGCCAGGGCGGCTACACCTTC. This sequence encodes CSARGQGGYTF.

The CDR3 reads CSAIIREFVREQYF. In DNA, the CDR3 is TGCAGTGCTATTATCCGGGAGTTCGTTCGCGAGCAGTACTTC. This chain connects TRBV20-1 to TRBJ2-7; possible D gene TRBD2, 6 bases. The germline V and J ends were trimmed by 4 bases and 6 bases, with 19 bases remaining between them. There are 14 residues in the CDR3. The V gene's germline CDR1 is DFQATT and CDR2 SNEGSKA (reference sequence).

The chain links TRBV2 to TRBJ2-5; 8 bases are shared with TRBD1. CDR3 size: 13 residues. CDR1 and CDR2 from the germline V gene are SNHLY and FYNNEI. V lost 4 bases to trimming and J lost 4 bases; unmatched junction nucleotides: 2. In DNA, the CDR3 is TGTGCCAGCAGTGGTGACAGGGGAGAGACCCAGTACTTC. This sequence encodes CASSGDRGETQYF.

This clonotype was observed many times. V is TRBV5-6 and J is TRBJ2-7, with a tentative D call TRBD1 (5 bases). CDR1 is SGHDT and CDR2 is YYEEEE in the germline V gene. Trimming cost V 3 bases and J 3 bases, with 13 bases left between them. The CDR3 length is 14 residues. The DNA for the CDR3 is TGTGCCAGCAGCTATCAAGGGGTACTCTACGAGCAGTACTTC. The encoded protein is CASSYQGVLYEQYF. Together with reference TRBV5-6 and TRBJ2-7, the CDR3 gives the full variable domain: DAGVTQSPTHLIKTRGQQVTLRCSPKSGHDTVSWYQQALGQGPQFIFQYYEEEERQRGNFPDRFSGHQFPNYSSELNVNALLLGDSALYLCASSYQGVLYEQYFGPGTRLTVT.

CDR3 region: CASSQDGSLSSGANVLTF. CDR3 sequence (DNA): TGCGCCAGCAGCCAAGATGGGTCCCTAAGCTCTGGGGCCAACGTCCTGACTTTC. The chain carries TRBV4-1 and TRBJ2-6; no firm D call. CDR3 length: 18 residues. Germline V gene sequence: CDR1 MGHRA, CDR2 YSYEKL. Trimming left V 0 bases short and J 0 bases short, with 12 bases between.

This clonotype has ten or more counts. The chain carries TRBV7-9 and TRBJ2-7; TRBD1 is a possible D gene (6 bases). Germline CDR1 reads SEHNR; CDR2 reads FQNEAQ (reference sequence). The CDR3 has 14 amino acids. With 5 bases removed from V and 2 bases from J, the gap between germline ends came to 13 bases. The CDR3, as DNA: TGTGCCAGCAGCCCGAGACAGGCCACCTACGAGCAGTACTTC. This encodes CASSPRQATYEQYF. Looking up the rest from reference TRBV7-9 and TRBJ2-7 gives the full variable domain: DTGVSQNPRHKITKRGQNVTFRCDPISEHNRLYWYRQTLGQGPEFLTYFQNEAQLEKSRLLSDRFSAERPKGSFSTLEIQRTEQGDSAMYLCASSPRQATYEQYFGPGTRLTVT.

This clonotype was seen ten or more times. The chain uses TRBV12-3 or TRBV12-4 and TRBJ1-5; TRBD1 matches at 9 bases. With V trimmed by 7 bases and J by 2 bases, 9 bases remained unmatched. The CDR3 totals 16 residues. The CDR3 coding sequence is TGTGCCAGCATACACGTCCGGGACAGGGGCAATCAGCCCCAGCATTTT. This translates into CASIHVRDRGNQPQHF.

This clonotype came up many times. CDR3 coding DNA: TGTGCCAGCGGTCACCCTTACGAGCAGTACTTC. Its protein product is CASGHPYEQYF. This chain joins TRBV6-2 or TRBV6-3 and TRBJ2-7; D uncertain. The CDR3 is 11 residues long. Trimming shortened V by 8 bases and J by 4 bases, and 9 bases separated the two germline ends. Germline CDR1 is MNHEY and CDR2 is SVGEGT.

In the case of this clonotype: One end of the junction does not line up with germline, which may come from a read error. V usage is TRBV12-3 or TRBV12-4 and J usage is TRBJ2-7; the match to TRBD1 covers 8 bases. The end of the DNA aligns better with TRBJ2-1, so the J call may be wrong. This CDR3 is 14 amino acids long. CDR3 sequence: CASSPVGQAYEQFF. Here the CDR3 DNA reads TGTGCTAGCAGCCCCGTGGGACAGGCCTACGAGCAGTTCTTC.

This clonotype was seen a handful of times. This chain links TRBV24-1 with TRBJ1-5; tentatively, D is TRBD1 (6 bases). This CDR3 comprises 14 residues. V was pared by 5 bases and J by 4 bases, with 11 bases between. Germline V CDR1 and CDR2: KGHDR, SFDVKD. The CDR3, as DNA: TGTGCCACCAGTGGTTGGGGGACAAATCAGCCCCAGCATTTT. Translating it yields CATSGWGTNQPQHF.

A word on this clonotype: At one boundary the junction diverges from the germline segment, which might be a read error. The chain links TRBV24-1 to TRBJ1-2, with a possible D match to TRBD1 (5 bases). CDR3 length: 15 residues. The germline CDR1 and CDR2 sequences are KGHDR and SFDVKD. The CDR3 region has the DNA TGCAGTGCTAGCAGCCCGACAGAAGTAAAGGTTGGCTACACCTTC. This translates into CSASSPTEVKVGYTF.

Many counts were recorded for this clonotype. This chain joins TRBV4-3 and TRBJ2-7; 9 bases are a match to TRBD2. The V gene end was trimmed by 0 bases and the J gene end by 5 bases; junction bases not matched to a gene: 5. CDR3 size: 15 residues. The germline CDR1 and CDR2 sequences are LGHNA and YSLEER. CDR3 coding DNA: TGCGCCAGCAGCCAAGATCCTGCTAGCGGGAACGAGCAGTACTTC. Protein: CASSQDPASGNEQYF.

The chain recombines TRBV29-1 with TRBJ1-1, with 9 bases identical to TRBD1. V lost 8 bases and J lost 1; bases outside the gene matches: 5. Germline V CDR1 and CDR2: SQVTM, ANQGSEA. CDR3 length equals 13 residues. The CDR3 DNA follows: TGCAGCTCGAAGGGACAGGGGAACACTGAAGCTTTCTTT. This translates into CSSKGQGNTEAFF.

V is TRBV7-8 and J is TRBJ2-7; D might be TRBD2 (6 bases). The J call may be mistaken, given a closer DNA end match to TRBJ2-1. The CDR3 runs to 18 residues. CDR1 is SGHVS and CDR2 is FQNEAQ in the germline V gene. The CDR3 spells CASSSPSGVRRFHNEQFF. CDR3 bases: TGTGCCAGCAGCTCGCCATCGGGGGTGCGGAGATTCCACAATGAGCAGTTCTTC.

This clonotype was observed at least ten times. V is TRBV7-9 and J is TRBJ2-7, with D perhaps matching TRBD1 or TRBD2 (6 bases each). The CDR3 contains 15 residues. V was cut by 5 bases and J by 7 bases, with 21 bases left in between. The germline V gene encodes CDR1 SEHNR and CDR2 FQNEAQ (reference sequence). CDR3 DNA: TGTGCCAGCAGCCCCAGGGACTTGCGGAGGGGGGAGCAGTACTTC. Its protein product is CASSPRDLRRGEQYF.

In this sample, this clonotype turned up a few times. The chain recombines TRBV6-2 or TRBV6-3 with TRBJ2-2; D might be TRBD1 (5 bases). The CDR3 extends over 14 amino acids. CDR1 and CDR2 (germline): MNHEY, SVGEGT. Between the trimmed V and J ends, which lost 3 bases and 6 bases, there was a span of 11 bases. The CDR3 spells CASSYIQGAGELFF. The CDR3 bases are TGTGCCAGCAGTTATATACAAGGGGCCGGGGAGCTGTTTTTT.

The gene calls are TRBV12-3 or TRBV12-4 and TRBJ2-4; 9 bases agree with TRBD1. The length of the CDR3 is 14 residues. The ends lost 5 bases at V and 1 base at J; junction bases unmatched: 0. The CDR3 loop is CASSDRGAKNIQYF. The DNA of the CDR3 is TGTGCCAGCAGTGACAGGGGGGCCAAAAACATTCAGTACTTC.

This clonotype has only one observation. V gene TRBV30 combines with J gene TRBJ1-5; no clear D gene. The CDR3 consists of 14 residues. CDR1 is GTSNPN, CDR2 SVGIG, per germline (reference sequence). The V and J ends lost 0 bases and 4 bases respectively, with 10 bases between them. The CDR3 loop is CAWSVNLANQPQHF. The CDR3 DNA reads TGTGCCTGGAGTGTCAACCTCGCGAATCAGCCCCAGCATTTT.

This clonotype was observed many times. This chain joins TRBV19 and TRBJ1-3; D is unresolved. This CDR3 has 12 residues. The V gene's germline CDR1 is LNHDA and CDR2 SQIVND (reference sequence). V was clipped by 7 bases and J by 1 base, with 5 bases between them. This CDR3 is CASTGSGNTIYF. CDR3 coding DNA: TGTGCCAGTACGGGGTCTGGAAACACCATATATTTT.

The J gene is TRBJ2-7, the V gene TRBV29-1; 8 positions agree with TRBD1. This CDR3 spans 11 amino acids. The J segment lost 7 bases and the V segment lost 6 bases, leaving 5 bases of the junction unmatched. The germline V gene has CDR1 SQVTM and CDR2 ANQGSEA. CDR3 region: CSVGTGDEQYF. The DNA of the CDR3 is TGCAGCGTGGGGACAGGTGATGAGCAGTACTTC.

The chain couples TRBV15 to TRBJ1-2, with 7 bases matching TRBD1. CDR1 LNHNV and CDR2 YYDKDF come from the germline V gene (reference sequence). Losses at the gene ends were 10 bases for V and 3 bases for J; bases not matched to a gene: 11. This CDR3 has 14 amino acids. The CDR3 nucleotides are TGTGCCAGCACCGACAGGGTGGGGTACTATGGCTACACCTTC. This translates into CASTDRVGYYGYTF.

This clonotype was seen repeatedly, ten times or more. The chain couples TRBV9 to TRBJ1-2, with a weak D call TRBD1 (5 bases). This CDR3 region has 15 residues. The germline gives CDR1 SGDLS, CDR2 YYNGEE. Trimming removed 4 bases at V and 0 bases at J, with 13 bases between. As DNA, the CDR3 is TGTGCCAGCAGCTCAGGACACCAACCTAACTATGGCTACACCTTC. Amino acids: CASSSGHQPNYGYTF.

The sample holds many counts of this clonotype. This chain joins TRBV20-1 and TRBJ2-5; possible D gene TRBD1, 5 bases. CDR1 and CDR2 from the germline V gene are DFQATT and SNEGSKA (reference sequence). V was shortened by 3 bases and J by 5 bases, with 10 bases between the two germline ends. The CDR3 runs to 12 residues. The CDR3 DNA reads as TGCAGTGCTAGCTTGGGGCGGGAGACCCAGTACTTC. It is translated as CSASLGRETQYF.